The 3 T cell receptor beta chains below all came from one sample that was sequenced in a study of T cell responses to AZD1222 COVID-19 vaccine (dated by TCRdb to the early 2020s). Library creation used the immunoSEQ multiplex PCR assay. TCRdb holds this immuneACCESS table with in-frame rearrangements only. Some clones are missing; in checked studies, unresolved V genes explain under half, and the rest has no known cause. In all, the sample holds 100,000 to 150,000 clones, and about 85% of those were seen once. The leading ten clones occupy 1.5% of the sample. This sample's time point label indicates: baseline before first vaccination. Sequencing was performed on peripheral blood, taken on day 0 of AZD1222 vaccination. The receptors originated from an adult in good health.

This chain connects TRBV10-3 to TRBJ2-7; tentative D call: TRBD1 (5 bases). Germline CDR1 and CDR2: ENHRY and SYGVKD. CDR3 length: 11 residues. Trimming took 3 bases from V and 5 from J, leaving 5 bases between them. For the CDR3, the DNA is TGTGCCATCAGTGACAGGGACGAGCAGTACTTC. It yields the protein CAISDRDEQYF.

This chain uses TRBV28 with TRBJ1-4, with D possibly being TRBD1 (5 bases). Per germline, CDR1 MDHEN and CDR2 SYDVKM. The germline V and J ends were trimmed by 6 bases and 5 bases, with 13 bases remaining between them. The CDR3 runs to 14 residues. The CDR3, as DNA: TGTGCCAGCAGCAGAAGACAGCTAAATGAAAAACTGTTTTTT. It is translated as CASSRRQLNEKLFF.

This clone has just one count. The chain links TRBV28 to TRBJ1-1, with D possibly being TRBD1 (5 bases). The V end lost 7 bases, the J end lost 5 bases, and 17 bases lay between the germline ends. Germline assignment: CDR1 MDHEN and CDR2 SYDVKM. This CDR3 contains 14 residues. CDR3 DNA sequence: TGTGCCAGCAATCACCCAGGGTTGGGTACTGAAGCTTTCTTT. It codes for CASNHPGLGTEAFF.